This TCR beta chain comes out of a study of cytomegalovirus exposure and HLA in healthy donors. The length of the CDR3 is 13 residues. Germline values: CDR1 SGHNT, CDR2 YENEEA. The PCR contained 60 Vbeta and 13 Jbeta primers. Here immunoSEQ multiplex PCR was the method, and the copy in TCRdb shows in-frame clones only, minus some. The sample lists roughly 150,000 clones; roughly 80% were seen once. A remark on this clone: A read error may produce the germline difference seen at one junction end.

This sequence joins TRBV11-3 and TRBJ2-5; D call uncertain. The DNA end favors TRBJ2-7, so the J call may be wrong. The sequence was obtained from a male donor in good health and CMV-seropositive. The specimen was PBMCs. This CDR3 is CASGLAGSYEQYF. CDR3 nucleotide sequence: TGTGCCAGCGGCTTAGCAGGCTCCTACGAGCAGTACTTC.